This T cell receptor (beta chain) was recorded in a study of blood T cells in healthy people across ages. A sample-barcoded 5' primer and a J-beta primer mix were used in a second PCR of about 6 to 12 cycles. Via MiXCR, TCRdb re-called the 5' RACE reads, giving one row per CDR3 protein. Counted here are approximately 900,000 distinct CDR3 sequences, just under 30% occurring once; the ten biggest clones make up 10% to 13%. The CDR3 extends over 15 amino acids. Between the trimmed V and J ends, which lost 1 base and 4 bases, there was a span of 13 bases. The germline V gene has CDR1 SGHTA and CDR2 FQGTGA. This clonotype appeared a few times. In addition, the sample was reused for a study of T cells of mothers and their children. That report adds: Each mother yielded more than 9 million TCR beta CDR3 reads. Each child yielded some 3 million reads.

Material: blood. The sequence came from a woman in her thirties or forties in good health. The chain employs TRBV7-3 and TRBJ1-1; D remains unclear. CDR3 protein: CASSLNGGSATEAFF. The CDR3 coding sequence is TGTGCCAGCAGCTTAAACGGCGGGTCGGCCACTGAAGCTTTCTTT.